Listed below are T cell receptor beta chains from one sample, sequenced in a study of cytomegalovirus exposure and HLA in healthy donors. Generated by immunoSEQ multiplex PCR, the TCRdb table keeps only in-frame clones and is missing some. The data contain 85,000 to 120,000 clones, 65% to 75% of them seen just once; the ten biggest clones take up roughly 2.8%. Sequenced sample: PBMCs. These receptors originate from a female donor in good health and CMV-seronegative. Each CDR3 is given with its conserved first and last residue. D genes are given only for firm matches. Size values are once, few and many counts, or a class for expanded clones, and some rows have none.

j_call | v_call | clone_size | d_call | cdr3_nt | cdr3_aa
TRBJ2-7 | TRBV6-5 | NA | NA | TGTGCCAGCAGGGGCCGGGGGATTAGTTCCTACGAGCAGTACTTC | CASRGRGISSYEQYF
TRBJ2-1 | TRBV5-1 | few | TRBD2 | TGCGCCAGCAGCTTGGGACTAGCGGGGAGCTCCTACAATGAGCAGTTCTTC | CASSLGLAGSSYNEQFF
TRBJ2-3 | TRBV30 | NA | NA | TGTGCCTGGAGCGCTAGAAGCGGAGATACGCAGTATTTT | CAWSARSGDTQYF
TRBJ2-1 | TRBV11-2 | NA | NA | TGTGCCAGCAGCTTAGATCGGAGGGAGGATGAGCAGTTCTTC | CASSLDRREDEQFF
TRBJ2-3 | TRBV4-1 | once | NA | TGCGCCAGCAGCCAAGTCCCGAGTAGCACAGATACGCAGTATTTT | CASSQVPSSTDTQYF
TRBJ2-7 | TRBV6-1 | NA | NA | TGTGCCAGCAGCCGGACAGCCGCTGCCCTCTACGAGCAGTACTTC | CASSRTAAALYEQYF
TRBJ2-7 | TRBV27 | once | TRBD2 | TGTGCCAGCAGTTTACGCGGAGCTAATAAGACTAGCGGGAGTACCTGGCTGTGGGAGCAGTACTTC | CASSLRGANKTSGSTWLWEQYF
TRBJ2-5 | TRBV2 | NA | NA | TGTGCCAGCAGTGAAAGGGGTCGAGAGACCCAGTACTTC | CASSERGRETQYF
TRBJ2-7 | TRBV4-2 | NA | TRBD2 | TGTGCCAGCAGCGACGGGACTAGCGGGATTCTGGGGGAGCAGTACTTC | CASSDGTSGILGEQYF
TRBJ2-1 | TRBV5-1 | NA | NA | TGCGCCAGCAGCCCCCGTCCACTTAGCTCCTACAATGAGCAGTTCTTC | CASSPRPLSSYNEQFF
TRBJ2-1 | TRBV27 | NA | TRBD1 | TGTGCCAGCAGTTTACAACTCGGGACAGGGGTCTACAATGAGCAGTTCTTC | CASSLQLGTGVYNEQFF
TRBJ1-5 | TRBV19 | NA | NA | TGTGCCAGTAGTATACCCCCCTCCGGGACTCCCAGTTTT | CASSIPPSGTPSF